A selection of T cell receptor beta chains follows, all from one sample in a study of T cell responses to AZD1222 COVID-19 vaccine. Libraries were prepared by immunoSEQ multiplex PCR; TCRdb keeps only in-frame clonotypes and omits some of them. The repertoire includes some 110,000 clones, 84% of them detected once, and around 9.9% sits in the top ten. The sequences come from peripheral blood, collected on day 0 of AZD1222 vaccination. Every receptor here comes from an adult in good health. Each CDR3 is given with its conserved first and last residue. Fields, in order: CDR3 DNA, CDR3 protein, V gene, J gene, clone size, D gene. The D gene is left open where the match is weak. The size field is filled for only some rows; it gives once, few, many or a size class.

cdr3_nt: TGTGCCACCAGTGAAGGGACAGGGTCCGATCGGCCCCAGCATTTT
cdr3_aa: CATSEGTGSDRPQHF
v_call: TRBV24-1
j_call: TRBJ1-5
clone_size: -
d_call: TRBD1

cdr3_nt: TGTGCCATCAGCGTCGGGGGGGCTGGGGAGCAGTTCTTC
cdr3_aa: CAISVGGAGEQFF
v_call: TRBV10-3
j_call: TRBJ2-1
clone_size: -
d_call: TRBD2

cdr3_nt: TGTGCCAGCAGTGGTCGTAGGGACATCCCATTTGTGAATCAGCCCCAGCATTTT
cdr3_aa: CASSGRRDIPFVNQPQHF
v_call: TRBV28
j_call: TRBJ1-5
clone_size: -
d_call: -

cdr3_nt: TGTGCCAGCAGTTACTTAAAGGGGAGGAACACTGAAGCTTTCTTT
cdr3_aa: CASSYLKGRNTEAFF
v_call: TRBV6-2/TRBV6-3
j_call: TRBJ1-1
clone_size: -
d_call: -

cdr3_nt: TGTGCCAGCAGCTTGGTTGCGGAAGAGACCCAGTACTTC
cdr3_aa: CASSLVAEETQYF
v_call: TRBV5-8
j_call: TRBJ2-5
clone_size: -
d_call: -

cdr3_nt: TGTGCCAGCAGTTTGGGCAATCAGCCCCAGCATTTT
cdr3_aa: CASSLGNQPQHF
v_call: TRBV28
j_call: TRBJ1-5
clone_size: -
d_call: -

cdr3_nt: TGTGCCAGTACAGGGGGCTACACTGAAGCTTTCTTT
cdr3_aa: CASTGGYTEAFF
v_call: TRBV19
j_call: TRBJ1-1
clone_size: -
d_call: TRBD1

cdr3_nt: TGTGCCAGCGGGCCTGGGTATGGTGGAAACACCATATATTTT
cdr3_aa: CASGPGYGGNTIYF
v_call: TRBV6-5
j_call: TRBJ1-3
clone_size: -
d_call: -

cdr3_nt: TGTGCCAGCAGCTTAGCCTTCGGTGGGTACGAGCAGTACTTC
cdr3_aa: CASSLAFGGYEQYF
v_call: TRBV11-2
j_call: TRBJ2-7
clone_size: -
d_call: -

cdr3_nt: TGTGCCAGCAGCCGAAGGGGACACAAAACGGGGGCTTTCTTT
cdr3_aa: CASSRRGHKTGAFF
v_call: TRBV6-5
j_call: TRBJ1-1
clone_size: few
d_call: -

cdr3_nt: TGTGCCAGCAGCGTAGCACCCACAGATACGCAGTATTTT
cdr3_aa: CASSVAPTDTQYF
v_call: TRBV9
j_call: TRBJ2-3
clone_size: once
d_call: -

cdr3_nt: TGTGCCAGCTCACCACCCGCGGGCAGCCACGAGCAGTACTTC
cdr3_aa: CASSPPAGSHEQYF
v_call: TRBV18
j_call: TRBJ2-7
clone_size: -
d_call: -

cdr3_nt: TGTGCCAGTAGTATAGCCTCCAGCGAAGCTTTCTTT
cdr3_aa: CASSIASSEAFF
v_call: TRBV19
j_call: TRBJ1-1
clone_size: -
d_call: -

cdr3_nt: TGTGCCAGCAGCCCGACGGATGGCTATGGCTACACCTTC
cdr3_aa: CASSPTDGYGYTF
v_call: TRBV28
j_call: TRBJ1-2
clone_size: -
d_call: -

cdr3_nt: TGTGCCAGCAGCTTGGAGGCCGAGAAGCAGTACTTC
cdr3_aa: CASSLEAEKQYF
v_call: TRBV5-6
j_call: TRBJ2-7
clone_size: -
d_call: -

cdr3_nt: -
cdr3_aa: CATSDFGEGDEQFF
v_call: TRBV24-1
j_call: TRBJ2-1
clone_size: -
d_call: -

cdr3_nt: TGTGCCAGCAGTTTGAGCAGGGCTGAAGCTTTCTTT
cdr3_aa: CASSLSRAEAFF
v_call: TRBV28
j_call: TRBJ1-1
clone_size: -
d_call: -

cdr3_nt: TGTGCCAGTAGCAAAACCTACAGAGCTTCCCAAGAGACCCAGTACTTC
cdr3_aa: CASSKTYRASQETQYF
v_call: TRBV19
j_call: TRBJ2-5
clone_size: once
d_call: -

cdr3_nt: TGTGCCAGCAGCCTAGGACAGCTTCATAACTATGGCTACACCTTC
cdr3_aa: CASSLGQLHNYGYTF
v_call: TRBV3-1/TRBV3-2
j_call: TRBJ1-2
clone_size: -
d_call: -

cdr3_nt: TGCAGCGTTGAATTGATCCCGACTAGCGGGAGGTTGACAGATACGCAGTATTTT
cdr3_aa: CSVELIPTSGRLTDTQYF
v_call: TRBV29-1
j_call: TRBJ2-3
clone_size: -
d_call: TRBD2

cdr3_nt: TGTGCCAGCAGCGTAGGGGCAGCACCCCTCCACTTT
cdr3_aa: CASSVGAAPLHF
v_call: TRBV9
j_call: TRBJ1-6
clone_size: -
d_call: -

cdr3_nt: TGTGCCAGCAGCTTAGACTGGACAGGTTCCTACGAGCAGTACTTC
cdr3_aa: CASSLDWTGSYEQYF
v_call: TRBV11-2
j_call: TRBJ2-7
clone_size: once
d_call: TRBD1

cdr3_nt: TGCGCCAGCAGCTTGCGGTTGGCAGGGGACTCGGGCACTGAAGCTTTCTTT
cdr3_aa: CASSLRLAGDSGTEAFF
v_call: TRBV5-1
j_call: TRBJ1-1
clone_size: once
d_call: -

cdr3_nt: TGTGCCAGTAGATCCTGGACAGGGCAAGAGACCCAGTACTTC
cdr3_aa: CASRSWTGQETQYF
v_call: TRBV19
j_call: TRBJ2-5
clone_size: -
d_call: TRBD1

cdr3_nt: TGTGCCAGCAGCTTAGCGCATAATATTAATGAAAAACTGTTTTTT
cdr3_aa: CASSLAHNINEKLFF
v_call: TRBV7-9
j_call: TRBJ1-4
clone_size: -
d_call: -

cdr3_nt: TGTGCCAGCAGTGAAGCCGTCCGGGGTTTAGATACGCAGTATTTT
cdr3_aa: CASSEAVRGLDTQYF
v_call: TRBV2
j_call: TRBJ2-3
clone_size: -
d_call: -

cdr3_nt: TGTGCCAGCAGTTTATGGGTACAGGCTTCCTCGGGCTACACCTTC
cdr3_aa: CASSLWVQASSGYTF
v_call: TRBV28
j_call: TRBJ1-2
clone_size: -
d_call: -

cdr3_nt: TGTGCCAGCAGTGAAACCAGATATGGCTACACCTTC
cdr3_aa: CASSETRYGYTF
v_call: TRBV6-1
j_call: TRBJ1-2
clone_size: -
d_call: -

cdr3_nt: TGTGCCAGCAGTTTAACAGGGGGCTCCTACGAGCAGTACTTC
cdr3_aa: CASSLTGGSYEQYF
v_call: TRBV28
j_call: TRBJ2-7
clone_size: -
d_call: TRBD1

cdr3_nt: TGTGCCAGCAGCCCGAGACTCGAGGGGCTAGCGGGGGCCCTCAACTACAATGAGCAGTTCTTC
cdr3_aa: CASSPRLEGLAGALNYNEQFF
v_call: TRBV3-1/TRBV3-2
j_call: TRBJ2-1
clone_size: few
d_call: TRBD2

cdr3_nt: TGTGCCATCTCAAGGGACAGGGTAAATACCGGGGAGCTGTTTTTT
cdr3_aa: CAISRDRVNTGELFF
v_call: TRBV10-3
j_call: TRBJ2-2
clone_size: -
d_call: TRBD1

cdr3_nt: TGTGCCAGCAGGGGGAGAGTGTACGAGCAGTACTTC
cdr3_aa: CASRGRVYEQYF
v_call: TRBV6-6
j_call: TRBJ2-7
clone_size: -
d_call: -

cdr3_nt: TGTGCCAGCAGCCTACTCCTACAGGGGGACCTGTACTTC
cdr3_aa: CASSLLLQGDLYF
v_call: TRBV7-2
j_call: TRBJ2-7
clone_size: -
d_call: TRBD1

cdr3_nt: TGTGCCAGCAGCGTAGGGGGGGTAGATACGCAGTATTTT
cdr3_aa: CASSVGGVDTQYF
v_call: TRBV9
j_call: TRBJ2-3
clone_size: once
d_call: -

cdr3_nt: TGCGCCAGCAGCTTGGGACGGGGTAATGAAAAACTGTTTTTT
cdr3_aa: CASSLGRGNEKLFF
v_call: TRBV5-1
j_call: TRBJ1-4
clone_size: once
d_call: -

cdr3_nt: TGTGCCAGCTCACTAGGACAGGCACAAGAGACCCAGTACTTC
cdr3_aa: CASSLGQAQETQYF
v_call: TRBV18
j_call: TRBJ2-5
clone_size: -
d_call: TRBD1

cdr3_nt: TGTGCCAGCAGCCCCAGACCGGGACAGGGGACAGATACGCAGTATTTT
cdr3_aa: CASSPRPGQGTDTQYF
v_call: TRBV7-2
j_call: TRBJ2-3
clone_size: -
d_call: TRBD1

cdr3_nt: TGTGCCAGCTCACTGAATTTCGGGGGAAGCAATGAGCAGTTCTTC
cdr3_aa: CASSLNFGGSNEQFF
v_call: TRBV18
j_call: TRBJ2-1
clone_size: few
d_call: -

cdr3_nt: TGTGCCATCAGTGACAGGACTGCTAACTATGGCTACACCTTC
cdr3_aa: CAISDRTANYGYTF
v_call: TRBV10-3
j_call: TRBJ1-2
clone_size: -
d_call: -

cdr3_nt: TGTGCCAGCTCACCCCAAGGGGTAGGGACGTCCGCCTACGAGCAGTACTTC
cdr3_aa: CASSPQGVGTSAYEQYF
v_call: TRBV18
j_call: TRBJ2-7
clone_size: -
d_call: -

cdr3_nt: TGTGCCAGCAGACCTCAGGACAGGGGCTTTCATTCACCCCTCCACTTT
cdr3_aa: CASRPQDRGFHSPLHF
v_call: TRBV28
j_call: TRBJ1-6
clone_size: -
d_call: TRBD1

cdr3_nt: TGTGCCAGCAGATCCGGACTAACCTCCTACGAGCAGTACTTC
cdr3_aa: CASRSGLTSYEQYF
v_call: TRBV28
j_call: TRBJ2-7
clone_size: few
d_call: -

cdr3_nt: TGTGCCAGTAGTAGATCAGGGGGTGGCTACACCTTC
cdr3_aa: CASSRSGGGYTF
v_call: TRBV19
j_call: TRBJ1-2
clone_size: -
d_call: TRBD1

cdr3_nt: TGTGCCAGCAGCTTAGGCCGGGGGGGCGAGACCCAGTACTTC
cdr3_aa: CASSLGRGGETQYF
v_call: TRBV7-3
j_call: TRBJ2-5
clone_size: -
d_call: TRBD2

cdr3_nt: TGCGCCAGCAGATCCGAGGGAAGCTCCTACGAGCAGTACTTC
cdr3_aa: CASRSEGSSYEQYF
v_call: TRBV5-1
j_call: TRBJ2-7
clone_size: -
d_call: -

cdr3_nt: TGTGCCAGTACCCCCCGAGGAGCGGGAGGGGCCTACAATGAGCAGTTCTTC
cdr3_aa: CASTPRGAGGAYNEQFF
v_call: TRBV19
j_call: TRBJ2-1
clone_size: -
d_call: TRBD2

cdr3_nt: TGTGCCAGCAGCCAAGAGAATAGACGGGGGACCCCCGGGGAAAAACTGTTTTTT
cdr3_aa: CASSQENRRGTPGEKLFF
v_call: TRBV4-2
j_call: TRBJ1-4
clone_size: -
d_call: -

cdr3_nt: TGTGCCAGCAGTCTTGGGCATCAGCCCCAGCATTTT
cdr3_aa: CASSLGHQPQHF
v_call: TRBV28
j_call: TRBJ1-5
clone_size: -
d_call: -

cdr3_nt: TGCAGCGTTGAAGGGGCTAGCGGGAGGGCCCATGAGCAGTTCTTC
cdr3_aa: CSVEGASGRAHEQFF
v_call: TRBV29-1
j_call: TRBJ2-1
clone_size: once
d_call: TRBD2

cdr3_nt: TGTGCCAGCAGTCTCACCGACGGACAGGGGAAGGGCTACACCTTC
cdr3_aa: CASSLTDGQGKGYTF
v_call: TRBV28
j_call: TRBJ1-2
clone_size: -
d_call: TRBD1

cdr3_nt: TGTGCCAGCAGCTTTCGTGGGGCCAACGTCCTGACTTTC
cdr3_aa: CASSFRGANVLTF
v_call: TRBV11-2
j_call: TRBJ2-6
clone_size: -
d_call: -

cdr3_nt: TGTGCCAGCAGAAGAGGGGGAGGGAACACTGAAGCTTTCTTT
cdr3_aa: CASRRGGGNTEAFF
v_call: TRBV28
j_call: TRBJ1-1
clone_size: -
d_call: -

cdr3_nt: TGTGCCAGCAGATCAGGACAGTCGGTTCAGCCCCAGCATTTT
cdr3_aa: CASRSGQSVQPQHF
v_call: TRBV28
j_call: TRBJ1-5
clone_size: -
d_call: -

cdr3_nt: TGTGCCAGCAGTGTAGGGACAGGGGCTACTAGCACAGATACGCAGTATTTT
cdr3_aa: CASSVGTGATSTDTQYF
v_call: TRBV6-1
j_call: TRBJ2-3
clone_size: -
d_call: TRBD1

cdr3_nt: TGTGCCAGCAGTCGCGGGCATAGCAATCAGCCCCAGCATTTT
cdr3_aa: CASSRGHSNQPQHF
v_call: TRBV7-9
j_call: TRBJ1-5
clone_size: -
d_call: -